The entry that follows covers one TCR beta chain sequence. The data were obtained in a study of blood T cell repertoires in COVID-19. A Seattle source enrolled patients during active infection and followed them longitudinally. Generated by immunoSEQ multiplex PCR, the TCRdb table keeps only in-frame clones and is missing some. Of about 68,000 clones detected, roughly nine tenths appear once; the ten largest clones hold approximately 2.4%. The sample consisted of peripheral blood. The sequence derives from a man aged 45 to 65 with COVID-19, enrolled during active disease.

The CDR3 protein is CASSLGKTDNEQFF. The CDR3 DNA follows: TGTGCCAGCAGTTTGGGTAAGACAGACAATGAGCAGTTCTTC. The rearrangement links TRBV11-3 to TRBJ2-1; D is possibly TRBD1 (5 bases). Looked up from germline, CDR1 is SGHNT and CDR2 is YENEEA. This CDR3 region has 14 residues. V shed 6 bases and J shed 5 bases, with 14 bases lying between them.